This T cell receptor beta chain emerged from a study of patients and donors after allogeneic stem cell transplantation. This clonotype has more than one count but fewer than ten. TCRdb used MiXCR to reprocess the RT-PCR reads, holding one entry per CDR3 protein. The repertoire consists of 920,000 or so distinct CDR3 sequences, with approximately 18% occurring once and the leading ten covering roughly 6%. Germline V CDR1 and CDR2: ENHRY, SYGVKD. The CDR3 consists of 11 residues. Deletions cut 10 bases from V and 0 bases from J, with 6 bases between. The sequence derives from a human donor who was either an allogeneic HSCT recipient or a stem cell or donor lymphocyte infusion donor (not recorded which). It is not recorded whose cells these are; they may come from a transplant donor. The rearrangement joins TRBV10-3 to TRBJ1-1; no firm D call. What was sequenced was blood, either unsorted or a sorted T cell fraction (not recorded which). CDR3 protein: CATLVNTEAFF. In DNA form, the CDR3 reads TGTGCCACCCTCGTGAACACTGAAGCTTTCTTT.